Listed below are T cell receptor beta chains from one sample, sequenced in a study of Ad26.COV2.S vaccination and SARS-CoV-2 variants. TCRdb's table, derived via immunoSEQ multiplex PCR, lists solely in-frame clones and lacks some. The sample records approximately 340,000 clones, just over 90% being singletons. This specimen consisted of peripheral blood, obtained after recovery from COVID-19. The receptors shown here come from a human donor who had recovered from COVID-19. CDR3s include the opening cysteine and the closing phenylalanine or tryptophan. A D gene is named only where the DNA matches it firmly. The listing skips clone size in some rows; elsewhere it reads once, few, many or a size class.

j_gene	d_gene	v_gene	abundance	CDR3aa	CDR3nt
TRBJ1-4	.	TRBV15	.	CATSGFNEKLFF	TGTGCCACCAGCGGCTTTAATGAAAAACTGTTTTTT
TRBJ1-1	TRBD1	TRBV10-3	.	CAISEPSGGNTEAFF	TGTGCCATCAGTGAGCCCTCAGGGGGGAACACTGAAGCTTTCTTT
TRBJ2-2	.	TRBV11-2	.	CASSLVIQPGELFF	TGTGCCAGCAGCTTAGTCATACAGCCCGGGGAGCTGTTTTTT
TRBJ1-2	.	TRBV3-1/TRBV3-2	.	CASSLGRGPNGYTF	TGTGCCAGCAGCCTCGGACGGGGACCTAATGGCTACACCTTC
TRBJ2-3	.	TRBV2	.	CASSELTGRTDTQYF	TGTGCCAGCAGTGAACTGACAGGACGCACAGATACGCAGTATTTT
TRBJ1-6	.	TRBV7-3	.	CASGATGSGSPLHF	TGTGCCAGCGGAGCCACAGGGTCCGGGTCACCCCTCCACTTT
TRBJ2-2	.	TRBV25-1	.	CASSESRGNTGELFF	TGTGCCAGCAGTGAGAGTAGGGGAAACACCGGGGAGCTGTTTTTT
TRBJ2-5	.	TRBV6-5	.	CASRAPKAAETQYF	TGTGCCAGCAGGGCACCGAAAGCAGCGGAGACCCAGTACTTC
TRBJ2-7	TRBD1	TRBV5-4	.	CASSLSQGQAYEQYF	TGTGCCAGCAGCTTGTCGCAAGGACAGGCTTACGAGCAGTACTTC
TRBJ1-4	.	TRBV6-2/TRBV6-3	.	CASSSKQGLNEKLFF	TGTGCCAGCAGTTCCAAACAGGGACTTAATGAAAAACTGTTTTTT
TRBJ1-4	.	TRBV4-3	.	CASSQDRGTNEKLFF	TGCGCCAGCAGCCAAGACAGGGGCACTAATGAAAAACTGTTTTTT
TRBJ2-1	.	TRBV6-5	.	CASSYDWGHNEQFF	TGTGCCAGCAGTTACGACTGGGGGCACAATGAGCAGTTCTTC
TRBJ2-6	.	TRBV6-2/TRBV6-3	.	CASSYRARSGANVLTF	TGTGCCAGCAGTTATAGGGCTAGGTCTGGGGCCAACGTCCTGACTTTC
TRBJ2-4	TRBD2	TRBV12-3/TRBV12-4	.	CASNPSGGGIQYF	TGTGCCAGCAACCCTAGCGGGGGTGGCATTCAGTACTTC
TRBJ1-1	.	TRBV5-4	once	CASSLVSGWNTEAFF	TGTGCCAGCAGCTTGGTCTCAGGGTGGAACACTGAAGCTTTCTTT
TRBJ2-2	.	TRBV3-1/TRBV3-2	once	CASSLNTGELFF	TGTGCCAGCAGCCTGAACACCGGGGAGCTGTTTTTT
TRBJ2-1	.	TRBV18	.	CASSAQEGSYNEQFF	TGTGCCAGCTCCGCACAGGAGGGCTCCTACAATGAGCAGTTCTTC
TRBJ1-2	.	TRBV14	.	CASSRQADRGYTF	TGTGCCAGCAGCAGGCAGGCGGATAGAGGCTACACCTTC
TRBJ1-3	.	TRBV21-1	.	CASSKRCSGNTIYF	TGTGCCAGCAGCAAAAGGTGCAGCGGAAACACCATATATTTT
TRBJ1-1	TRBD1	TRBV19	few	CASEGQGTTEAFF	TGTGCCAGTGAGGGACAGGGGACCACTGAAGCTTTCTTT
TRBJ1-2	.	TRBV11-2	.	CASSYTRWGGDGYTF	TGTGCCAGCAGCTACACTCGGTGGGGGGGCGATGGCTACACCTTC
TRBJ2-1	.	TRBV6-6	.	CASTQGYEQFF	TGTGCCAGCACTCAGGGGTATGAGCAGTTCTTC
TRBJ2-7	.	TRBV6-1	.	CASSEARSEQYF	TGTGCCAGCAGTGAAGCCAGAAGCGAGCAGTACTTC
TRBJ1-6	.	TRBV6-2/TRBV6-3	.	CASSYSSPYNSPLHF	TGTGCCAGCAGTTACTCTAGCCCCTATAATTCACCCCTCCACTTT
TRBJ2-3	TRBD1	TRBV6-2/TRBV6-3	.	CASSSLRDRGLYF	TGTGCCAGCAGTTCGCTCCGGGACAGGGGGTTGTATTTT
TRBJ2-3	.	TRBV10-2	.	CASTLSQGNTQYF	TGCGCCAGCACCTTGTCACAGGGAAATACGCAGTATTTT
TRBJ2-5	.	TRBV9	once	CASSAAGLMTQYF	TGTGCCAGCAGCGCAGCTGGACTAATGACCCAGTACTTC
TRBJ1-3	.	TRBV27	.	CASSNGGGGNTIYF	TGTGCCAGCAGTAATGGGGGTGGTGGAAACACCATATATTTT
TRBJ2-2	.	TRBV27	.	CASSFSRINTGELFF	TGTGCCAGCAGTTTCTCACGGATCAACACCGGGGAGCTGTTTTTT
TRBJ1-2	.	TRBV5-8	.	CASSFGVSYYGYTF	TGTGCCAGCAGCTTTGGAGTGTCCTACTATGGCTACACCTTC
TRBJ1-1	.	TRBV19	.	CASSIRGQNTEAFF	TGTGCCAGTAGTATAAGAGGACAGAACACTGAAGCTTTCTTT
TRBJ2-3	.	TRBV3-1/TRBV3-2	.	CASSPGRSGTQYF	TGTGCCAGCAGCCCTGGCCGATCGGGGACGCAGTATTTT
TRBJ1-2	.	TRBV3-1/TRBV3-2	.	CASSQQVDYGYTF	TGTGCCAGCAGCCAACAAGTGGACTATGGCTACACCTTC
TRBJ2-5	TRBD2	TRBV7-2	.	CASSPVGGGAGETQYF	TGTGCCAGCAGCCCAGTTGGCGGGGGGGCGGGAGAGACCCAGTACTTC
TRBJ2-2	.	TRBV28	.	CASTTGWGTGELFF	TGTGCCAGCACAACAGGGTGGGGCACCGGGGAGCTGTTTTTT
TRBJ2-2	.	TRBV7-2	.	CASSLLQGLNTGELFF	TGTGCCAGCAGCTTACTTCAGGGGTTAAACACCGGGGAGCTGTTTTTT
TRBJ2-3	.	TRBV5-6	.	CASSSPGRLTDTQYF	TGTGCCAGCAGCTCTCCGGGAAGACTCACAGATACGCAGTATTTT
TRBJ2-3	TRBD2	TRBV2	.	CASSVLAGVDTQYF	TGTGCCAGCAGTGTACTAGCGGGGGTAGATACGCAGTATTTT
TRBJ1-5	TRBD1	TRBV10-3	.	CAISYNRGRWGQPQHF	TGTGCCATCAGTTATAACAGGGGCCGTTGGGGTCAGCCCCAGCATTTT
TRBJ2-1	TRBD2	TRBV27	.	CASSFRGGINEQFF	TGTGCCAGCAGTTTTCGGGGGGGGATTAATGAGCAGTTCTTC
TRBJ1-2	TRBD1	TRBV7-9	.	CASSYGQGNYGYTF	TGTGCCAGCAGCTACGGACAGGGCAACTATGGCTACACCTTC
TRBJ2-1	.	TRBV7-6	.	CASSTRPGGGIFDEQFF	TGTGCCAGCAGCACACGGCCCGGAGGAGGGATCTTCGATGAGCAGTTCTTC
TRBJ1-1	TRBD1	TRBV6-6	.	CASRGQGFTEAFF	TGTGCCAGCAGAGGACAGGGGTTTACTGAAGCTTTCTTT
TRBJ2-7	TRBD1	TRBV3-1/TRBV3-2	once	CASSQEDRGYEQYF	TGTGCCAGCAGCCAGGAAGACAGGGGCTACGAGCAGTACTTC
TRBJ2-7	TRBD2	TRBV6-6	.	CASKRGEAYEQYF	TGTGCCAGCAAGCGGGGGGAAGCGTACGAGCAGTACTTC
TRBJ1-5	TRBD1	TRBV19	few	CASSTGTGARSNQPQHF	TGTGCCAGTAGTACCGGGACAGGGGCACGTAGCAATCAGCCCCAGCATTTT
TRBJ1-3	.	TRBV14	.	CASSQASVSGNTIYF	TGTGCCAGCAGCCAAGCCTCAGTCTCTGGAAACACCATATATTTT
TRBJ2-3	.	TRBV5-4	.	CASSWDGFSTDTQYF	TGTGCCAGCAGCTGGGACGGATTTAGCACAGATACGCAGTATTTT
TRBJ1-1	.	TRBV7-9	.	CASSLDKGAFF	TGTGCCAGCAGCTTGGACAAGGGAGCTTTCTTT
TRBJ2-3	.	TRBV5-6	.	CASSFMTGRVLGRYF	TGTGCCAGCAGCTTCATGACAGGGAGGGTTCTGGGGCGGTATTTT
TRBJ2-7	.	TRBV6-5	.	CASNTGGSTYEQYF	TGTGCCAGCAATACAGGAGGCTCCACCTACGAGCAGTACTTC
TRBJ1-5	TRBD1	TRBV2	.	CASSGDSSNQPQHF	TGTGCCAGCAGCGGGGACAGCAGCAATCAGCCCCAGCATTTT
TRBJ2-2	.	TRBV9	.	CASSTSGTPNTGELFF	TGTGCCAGCAGCACCAGCGGGACACCAAACACCGGGGAGCTGTTTTTT